These 15 T cell receptor beta chains originate from one sample sequenced in a study of monozygotic twins with inflammatory bowel disease. TCRdb reprocessed the 5' RACE reads; each CDR3 protein has one entry and no DNA is given. Its table records about 420,000 distinct CDR3 sequences. The sample taken for sequencing was blood. The receptors here all came from a human donor with ulcerative colitis or Crohn's disease, or a healthy co-twin of an affected twin (not recorded which).

The V and J genes are TRBV7-8 and TRBJ2-2; the TCRdb call, TRBD2, lacks DNA for checking. The CDR3 sequence is 17 residues long. CDR1 is SGHVS and CDR2 is FQNEAQ in the germline V gene. CDR3 sequence reads: CASSLLGSASVTGELFF.

The rearrangement uses TRBV18 and TRBJ1-5. The CDR3 totals 14 residues. From germline, CDR1 is KGHSH and CDR2 LQKENI. CDR3 amino acids: CASSPSQDYLPQHF.

The V and J genes are TRBV7-3 and TRBJ2-1; TCRdb indicates TRBD1, and absent DNA this call remains unverified. CDR1 is SGHTA, CDR2 FQGTGA, per germline. The CDR3 sequence is 14 residues long. The CDR3 loop reads CASSLMWMQGEQFF.

The chain is built from TRBV6-2 or TRBV6-3 and TRBJ1-2; TCRdb's D gene call, TRBD1, goes unchecked for lack of DNA. The length of the CDR3 is 14 residues. Per the germline V gene, CDR1 is MNHEY and CDR2 is SVGEGT. CDR3 in amino acids: CASSYSGAGNGYTF.

This chain uses TRBV29-1 with TRBJ2-7. Germline V CDR1 and CDR2: SQVTM, ANQGSEA. CDR3 size: 11 residues. The CDR3 spells CSVGEVNEQYF.

The genes are TRBV3-1 and TRBJ2-4; without DNA, the TCRdb call of TRBD2 cannot be checked. This CDR3 contains 17 residues. Germline V gives CDR1 LGHDT, CDR2 YNNKEL (reference sequence). This CDR3 reads CASSFLAGEGDKNIQYF.

J is TRBJ1-2 and V is TRBV27; checking the TCRdb D call of TRBD1 is not possible without DNA. Germline assignment: CDR1 MNHEY and CDR2 SMNVEV (reference sequence). The CDR3 runs 14 residues. This CDR3 is CASSTGSPNYGYTF.

The chain uses TRBV25-1 and TRBJ2-1; TCRdb reports TRBD1, a call that lacks DNA to check it against. CDR1 MGHDK and CDR2 SYGVNS come from the germline V gene. This CDR3 spans 13 amino acids. CDR3 sequence reads: CASRDRILGWQFF.

This sequence joins TRBV7-9 and TRBJ2-7; the TCRdb D gene call, TRBD1, has no DNA to confirm it. The CDR3 runs 16 residues. Germline-derived CDR1 and CDR2 are SEHNR and FQNEAQ (reference sequence). CDR3 amino acids: CASLGTSGTGSYEQYF.

The J gene is TRBJ1-3, the V gene TRBV3-1. The CDR3 contains 13 residues. Looked up from germline, CDR1 is LGHDT and CDR2 is YNNKEL (reference sequence). CDR3 loop: CASSQSPGNTIYF.

The rearrangement joins TRBV28 to TRBJ2-7; as DNA is missing, the TRBD2 call by TCRdb cannot be tested. The CDR3 is 15 residues long. CDR1 is MDHEN and CDR2 is SYDVKM in the germline V gene. The CDR3 reads CASSLSLSRAQGLLF. Full variable domain (missing parts from reference TRBV28 and TRBJ2-7): DVKVTQSSRYLVKRTGEKVFLECVQDMDHENMFWYRQDPGLGLRLIYFSYDVKMKEKGDIPEGYSVSREKKERFSLILESASTNQTSMYLCASSLSLSRAQGLLFGPGTRLTVT.

The genes are TRBV7-9 and TRBJ2-1; TCRdb's assignment of TRBD2 cannot be checked, as there is no DNA. CDR1 is SEHNR and CDR2 is FQNEAQ in the germline V gene (reference sequence). This CDR3 is 15 amino acids long. CDR3 sequence: CASSLRTPEYDEQFF.

The chain carries TRBV2 and TRBJ2-3; the TCRdb D gene call, TRBD1, has no DNA to confirm it. Germline lookup yields CDR1 SNHLY and CDR2 FYNNEI. CDR3 length equals 15 residues. The CDR3 loop reads CASSEQGTPSDTQYF.

The chain has TRBV20-1 and TRBJ2-3; TCRdb's D call of TRBD1 is untestable without DNA. The CDR3 is 16 amino acids. Per the germline V gene, CDR1 is DFQATT and CDR2 is SNEGSKA (reference sequence). The CDR3 loop reads CSARAGSGGYTDTQYF.

The chain employs TRBV2 and TRBJ2-1; TCRdb lists TRBD1, though no DNA is available to test this call. CDR1 and CDR2 (germline): SNHLY, FYNNEI. The CDR3 extends over 14 amino acids. CDR3 sequence: CASTPGVAYNEQFF.